A single sample is the source of the 22 T cell receptor beta chains below, sequenced in a study of blood T cell repertoires in COVID-19. Using immunoSEQ multiplex PCR, the repertoire was profiled, and TCRdb retains in-frame clones only, with some absent. Altogether approximately 390,000 clones are present, almost 90% being singletons, with the ten largest covering about 6.5%. The sequencing sample was made of peripheral blood. Every receptor here comes from a man between 18 and 35 years old with active or convalescent COVID-19.

The chain recombines TRBV19 with TRBJ2-7; 8 bases line up with TRBD1. CDR3 length equals 14 residues. The ends lost 5 bases at V and 5 bases at J; junction bases unmatched: 8. The germline V gene has CDR1 LNHDA and CDR2 SQIVND (reference sequence). CDR3 region: CASSSRTGWHEQYF. Here the CDR3 DNA reads TGTGCCAGTAGTTCGAGGACAGGGTGGCACGAGCAGTACTTC.

The gene calls are TRBV11-1 and TRBJ1-4; D is unclear. Germline-derived CDR1 and CDR2 are SGHAT and FQDESV (reference sequence). V lost 1 base to trimming and J lost 3 bases, with 9 bases between them. The CDR3 is 15 amino acids. Written as DNA, the CDR3 is TGTGCCAGCAGCTTAGACCGGGAGGCTAATGAAAAACTGTTTTTT. Residues: CASSLDREANEKLFF.

The J gene is TRBJ2-7, the V gene TRBV4-3; 7 bases align to TRBD1. This CDR3 is 17 amino acids long. V dropped 1 base and J dropped 0; count of bases not matched to a gene: 9. Germline loops: CDR1 LGHNA, CDR2 YSLEER. This CDR3 reads CASSQAAGTADSYEQYF. Here the CDR3 DNA reads TGCGCCAGCAGCCAAGCCGCAGGGACAGCGGACTCCTACGAGCAGTACTTC.

The J gene is TRBJ1-2, the V gene TRBV24-1; 10 positions agree with TRBD1. The CDR3 runs to 17 residues. The germline CDR1 and CDR2 sequences are KGHDR and SFDVKD. V lost 2 bases, J lost 7 bases, and 12 bases stayed unmatched. The CDR3 loop is CATSDSLTGTGVRGYTF. The DNA for the CDR3 is TGTGCCACCAGTGATTCCCTTACCGGGACAGGGGTTCGTGGCTACACCTTC.

This clone was detected only once. In DNA form, the CDR3 reads TGTGCCATCAGTGAGATGGGACTAGCGGGAGCCGAGCAGTACTTC. This encodes CAISEMGLAGAEQYF. The chain recombines TRBV10-3 with TRBJ2-7, with 14 nucleotides matching TRBD2. There are 15 residues in the CDR3. Germline loops: CDR1 ENHRY, CDR2 SYGVKD. V dropped 2 bases and J dropped 6; count of bases not matched to a gene: 3.

The V call is TRBV29-1, the J call TRBJ2-7; a possible D gene is TRBD1 (6 bases). Germline V CDR1 and CDR2: SQVTM, ANQGSEA. Trimming removed 7 bases at V and 0 bases at J, with 10 bases between. This CDR3 region has 12 residues. The CDR3 sequence is CSARTASYEQYF. CDR3 DNA: TGCAGCGCCCGGACAGCCTCCTACGAGCAGTACTTC.

The rearrangement links TRBV15 to TRBJ1-3; 9 bases align to TRBD1. Germline-derived CDR1 and CDR2 are LNHNV and YYDKDF (reference sequence). After removal of 3 bases from V and 4 bases from J, the junction contained 7 bases not matched to a gene. This CDR3 comprises 16 residues. DNA of the CDR3: TGTGCCACCAGCAGGGCCGGGACAGGGATAGGAAACACCATATATTTT. It yields the protein CATSRAGTGIGNTIYF.

In nucleotides, the CDR3 is TGTGCCTGGAGTGTGGACACGTACGAGCAGTACTTC. As protein: CAWSVDTYEQYF. This chain uses TRBV30 with TRBJ2-7; TRBD1 is a possible D gene (5 bases). The CDR3 contains 12 residues. Germline assignment: CDR1 GTSNPN and CDR2 SVGIG (reference sequence). Trimming stripped 0 bases from V and 4 bases from J, with 7 bases between.

This chain links TRBV25-1 with TRBJ2-6; a weak D match, TRBD2 (5 bases). Deletions cut 7 bases from V and 2 bases from J, with 6 bases between. Germline assignment: CDR1 MGHDK and CDR2 SYGVNS. CDR3 length: 13 residues. Here the CDR3 reads CASMEAGANVLTF. CDR3 in DNA: TGTGCCAGCATGGAGGCTGGGGCCAACGTCCTGACTTTC.

This clone came up once. This sequence joins TRBV28 and TRBJ1-1, with a tentative D call TRBD1 (6 bases). V was shortened by 7 bases and J by 3 bases, with 18 bases between the two germline ends. Germline V gene data show CDR1 as MDHEN and CDR2 as SYDVKM. CDR3 length: 15 residues. CDR3 sequence: CASKGRGEGYTEAFF. The CDR3 region has the DNA TGTGCCAGCAAAGGCAGGGGAGAGGGCTACACTGAAGCTTTCTTT.

The chain joins TRBV9 to TRBJ2-1, with D unclear. The germline V gene encodes CDR1 SGDLS and CDR2 YYNGEE. The V end lost 4 bases, the J end lost 3 bases, and 14 bases lay between the germline ends. This CDR3 is 15 amino acids long. The CDR3 here is CASSPRRIIYNEQFF. The CDR3 DNA sequence: TGTGCCAGCAGCCCTCGCAGGATAATCTACAATGAGCAGTTCTTC.

The chain couples TRBV7-2 to TRBJ2-7; TRBD2 aligns across 13 bases. V lost 5 bases, J lost 6 bases, and 13 bases stayed unmatched. The germline V gene encodes CDR1 SGHTA and CDR2 FQGNSA. CDR3 size: 17 residues. This chain's CDR3 is CASSLSPGLAGSAEQYF. As DNA, the CDR3 is TGTGCCAGCAGCCTCAGCCCGGGACTAGCGGGAAGCGCCGAGCAGTACTTC.

The chain links TRBV6-1 to TRBJ1-5; 8 bases map to TRBD1. The CDR3 runs to 16 residues. V was clipped by 0 bases and J by 7 bases; unmatched bases: 8. Germline loops: CDR1 MNHNS, CDR2 SASEGT. The CDR3 sequence: CASSEAGQGARQPQHF. The CDR3 DNA reads TGTGCCAGCAGTGAAGCGGGGCAGGGGGCTCGGCAGCCCCAGCATTTT.

This rearrangement joins TRBV9 to TRBJ1-3, with TRBD1 as a possible D gene (6 bases). Deletions cut 4 bases from V and 0 bases from J, with 8 bases between. This CDR3 comprises 14 residues. Germline V gene data show CDR1 as SGDLS and CDR2 as YYNGEE. The CDR3, as DNA: TGTGCCAGCAGCCCACAGGGCTCTGGAAACACCATATATTTT. It translates to CASSPQGSGNTIYF.

The gene calls are TRBV7-2 and TRBJ1-4, with 9 bases matching TRBD1. V dropped 5 bases and J dropped 7; count of bases not matched to a gene: 11. The CDR3 has 16 amino acids. Germline CDR1 SGHTA, CDR2 FQGNSA. Here the CDR3 DNA reads TGTGCCAGCAGCCCGGATTATGGACAGGGGAGTGAAAAACTGTTTTTT. This gives the protein CASSPDYGQGSEKLFF.

The DNA for the CDR3 is TGTGCCAGCAGCTTGGTTGGAGGACTGAACTATGGCTACACCTTC. Translated: CASSLVGGLNYGYTF. The genes are TRBV5-5 and TRBJ1-2; no definite D call. Germline V lookup: CDR1 SGHKS, CDR2 YYEKEE (reference sequence). The CDR3 runs to 15 residues. V was shortened by 0 bases and J by 2 bases, with 11 bases between the two germline ends.

J is TRBJ2-7 and V is TRBV5-6; a possible D gene is TRBD1 (5 bases). The germline V gene encodes CDR1 SGHDT and CDR2 YYEEEE. The CDR3 is 16 residues long. V gave up 5 bases and J gave up 0 bases, with 18 bases separating them. CDR3 loop: CASRSWGRVSSYEQYF. The CDR3 bases are TGTGCCAGCAGATCGTGGGGCAGGGTTAGCTCCTACGAGCAGTACTTC.

The V call is TRBV4-3, the J call TRBJ1-1; D call uncertain. CDR1 is LGHNA, CDR2 YSLEER, per germline. V lost 4 bases and J 1 base, leaving 7 bases between the germline ends. The CDR3 is 13 amino acids. CDR3: CASSRTWNTEAFF. CDR3 bases: TGCGCCAGCAGCCGCACATGGAACACTGAAGCTTTCTTT.

This clone has just one count. The genes are TRBV27 and TRBJ1-6; 7 bases agree with TRBD1. The CDR3 has 15 amino acids. The J segment lost 2 bases and the V segment lost 5 bases, leaving 3 bases of the junction unmatched. CDR1 is MNHEY and CDR2 is SMNVEV in the germline V gene (reference sequence). CDR3 protein: CASSKGGPYNSPLHF. The CDR3, as DNA: TGTGCCAGCAGTAAAGGGGGCCCCTATAATTCACCCCTCCACTTT.

The chain links TRBV7-8 to TRBJ2-1; 10 bases align to TRBD1. Germline-derived CDR1 and CDR2 are SGHVS and FQNEAQ. Trimming took 2 bases from V and 10 from J; bases not matched to a gene: 5. This CDR3 is 14 amino acids long. The CDR3 here is CASSLRDRGAEQFF. The CDR3, as DNA: TGTGCCAGCAGCTTACGGGACAGGGGCGCGGAGCAGTTCTTC.

This chain uses TRBV7-2 with TRBJ2-7; 7 bases are a match to TRBD2. The CDR3 is 17 residues long. Germline trimming cut 1 base from V and 1 base from J; bases unmatched to any gene: 10. The V gene's germline CDR1 is SGHTA and CDR2 FQGNSA. In DNA, the CDR3 is TGTGCCAGCAGCTTAGAAGGGCGGTGGGGGGGTTCCTACGAGCAGTACTTC. Translated: CASSLEGRWGGSYEQYF.

This sequence joins TRBV7-8 and TRBJ2-1, with 7 bases matching TRBD1. Germline CDR1 and CDR2: SGHVS and FQNEAQ. The CDR3 runs 15 residues. V dropped 4 bases and J dropped 8; count of bases not matched to a gene: 11. CDR3 loop: CASSSGAGGIDEQFF. CDR3 bases: TGTGCCAGCAGCTCCGGGGCAGGGGGTATAGATGAGCAGTTCTTC.